Sequencing of this T cell receptor (beta chain) was carried out in a study of T cells after yellow fever vaccination. Many counts were recorded for this clonotype. Antigen specificity is unknown. TCRdb itself ran the 5' RACE reads through MiXCR, one entry per CDR3 protein. The table lists over 120,000 distinct CDR3 sequences, more than 6.5% of them singletons, with about 0.61% in the top ten. Trimming took off 5 bases at V and 6 bases at J, with 20 bases between the two ends. Germline CDR1 reads SGHTA; CDR2 reads FQGNSA. The CDR3 is 15 amino acids. Findings and caveats of the study: Repertoires obtained by FACS sorting could include abundant clonotypes that entered as contaminants from the bulk population. Booster samples showed a return of most primary-vaccination clones (about 96% CD4, approximately 85% CD8).

The gene calls are TRBV7-2 and TRBJ2-7; D may be TRBD1 (6 bases). This clonotype was obtained from a man aged 25-45 years who received the YFV17D yellow fever vaccine. The sequences come from CD4+ T cells sorted from PBMCs, collected 10 days after the yellow fever booster vaccination. The CDR3 DNA is TGTGCCAGCAGCCCACAGGGTCGGACGGCGATCGAGCAGTACTTC. The encoded protein is CASSPQGRTAIEQYF.